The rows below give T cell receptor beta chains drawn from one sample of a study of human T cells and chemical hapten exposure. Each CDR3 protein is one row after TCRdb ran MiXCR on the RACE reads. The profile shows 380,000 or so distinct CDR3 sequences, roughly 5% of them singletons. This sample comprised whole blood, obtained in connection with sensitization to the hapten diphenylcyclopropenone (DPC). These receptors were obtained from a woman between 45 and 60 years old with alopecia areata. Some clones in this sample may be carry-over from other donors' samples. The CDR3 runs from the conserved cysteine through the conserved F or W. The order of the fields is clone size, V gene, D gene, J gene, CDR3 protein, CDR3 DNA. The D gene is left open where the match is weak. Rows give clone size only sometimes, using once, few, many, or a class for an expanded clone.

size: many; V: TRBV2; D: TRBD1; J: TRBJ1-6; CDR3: CASRGGTGRDNSPLHF; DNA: TGTGCCAGCAGAGGCGGGACAGGGAGGGATAATTCACCCCTCCACTTT
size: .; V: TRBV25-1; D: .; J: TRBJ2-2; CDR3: CASSELGALVGAGELFF; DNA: TGTGCCAGCAGTGAATTAGGCGCCTTAGTAGGAGCCGGGGAGCTGTTTTTT
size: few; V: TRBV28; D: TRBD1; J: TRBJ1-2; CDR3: CASRRQGALNYGYTF; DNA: TGTGCCAGCAGAAGACAGGGGGCGCTAAACTATGGCTACACCTTC
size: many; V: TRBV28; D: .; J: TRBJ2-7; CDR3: CASSSSAYEQYF; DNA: TGTGCCAGCAGTTCCTCAGCCTACGAGCAGTACTTC
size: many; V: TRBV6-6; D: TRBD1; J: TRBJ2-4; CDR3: CAISGSTGRENIQYF; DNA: TGTGCCATTTCGGGTTCGACAGGGCGAGAAAACATTCAGTACTTC
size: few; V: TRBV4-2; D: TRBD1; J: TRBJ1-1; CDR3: CASSQEEGASTEAFF; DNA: TGTGCCAGCAGCCAAGAGGAGGGGGCTAGCACTGAAGCTTTCTTT
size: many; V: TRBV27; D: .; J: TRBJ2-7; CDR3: CASSLGTAGTEQYF; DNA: TGTGCCAGCAGTCTCGGGACGGCCGGCACCGAGCAGTACTTC
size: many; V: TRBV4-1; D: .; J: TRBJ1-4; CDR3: CASSPPGRPNEKLFF; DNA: TGCGCCAGCAGCCCCCCCGGGAGGCCTAATGAAAAACTGTTTTTT
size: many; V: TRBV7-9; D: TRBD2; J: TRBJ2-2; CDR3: CASSKFPGGSDTGELFF; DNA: TGTGCCAGCAGCAAGTTTCCGGGGGGTTCGGACACCGGGGAGCTGTTTTTT
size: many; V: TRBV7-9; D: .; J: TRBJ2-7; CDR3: CASSLSGRDEQYF; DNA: TGTGCCAGCAGCTTATCGGGACGAGACGAGCAGTACTTC
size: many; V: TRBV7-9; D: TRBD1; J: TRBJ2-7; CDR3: CASSLEMGTGEYF; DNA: TGTGCCAGCAGCTTAGAAATGGGGACAGGGGAGTACTTC
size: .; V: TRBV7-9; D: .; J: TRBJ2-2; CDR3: CASSLRVDTGELFF; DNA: TGTGCCAGCAGCTTACGCGTTGACACCGGGGAGCTGTTTTTT
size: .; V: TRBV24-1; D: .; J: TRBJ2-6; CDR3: CATAAAAGANVLTF; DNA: TGTGCCACCGCCGCGGCTGCTGGGGCCAACGTCCTGACTTTC
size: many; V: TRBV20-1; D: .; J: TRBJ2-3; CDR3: CSAEGRPTDTQYF; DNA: TGCAGTGCGGAAGGACGTCCAACAGATACGCAGTATTTT
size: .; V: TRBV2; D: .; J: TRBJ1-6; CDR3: CASSDRRDSPLHF; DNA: TGTGCCAGCAGTGATAGGCGCGATTCACCCCTCCACTTT
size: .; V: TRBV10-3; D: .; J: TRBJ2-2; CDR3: CAIGTPNTGELFF; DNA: TGTGCCATCGGGACCCCGAACACCGGGGAGCTGTTTTTT
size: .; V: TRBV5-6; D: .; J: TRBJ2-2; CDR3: CARSSPPGVGTGELFF; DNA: TGTGCCAGAAGCTCACCCCCAGGGGTGGGGACCGGGGAGCTGTTTTTT
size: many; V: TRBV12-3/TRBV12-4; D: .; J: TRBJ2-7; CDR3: CASSSSNYEQYF; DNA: TGTGCCAGCAGTTCCAGTAATTACGAGCAGTACTTC
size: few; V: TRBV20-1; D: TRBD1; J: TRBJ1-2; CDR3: CSAPDRESFDGYTF; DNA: TGCAGTGCTCCGGACAGGGAAAGTTTTGATGGCTACACCTTC
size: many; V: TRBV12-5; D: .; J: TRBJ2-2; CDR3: CASAYTGELFF; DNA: TGTGCTAGTGCCTACACCGGGGAGCTGTTTTTT
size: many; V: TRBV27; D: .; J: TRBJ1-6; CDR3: CASGRTTNSPLHF; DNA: TGTGCCAGCGGGAGGACAACGAATTCACCCCTCCACTTT
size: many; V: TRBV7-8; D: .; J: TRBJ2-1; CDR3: CASTSTYNEQFF; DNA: TGTGCCAGCACCTCGACTTACAATGAGCAGTTCTTC
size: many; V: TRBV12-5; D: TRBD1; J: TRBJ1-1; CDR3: CASGLGQGVTEAFF; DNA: TGTGCTAGTGGTTTGGGACAGGGCGTCACTGAAGCTTTCTTT
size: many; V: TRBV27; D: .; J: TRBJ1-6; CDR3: CASSQGYNSPLHF; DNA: TGTGCCAGCAGCCAAGGGTATAATTCACCCCTCCACTTT
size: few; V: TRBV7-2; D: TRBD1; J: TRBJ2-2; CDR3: CASRIGQGMAGELFF; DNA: TGTGCCAGCAGGATCGGACAGGGTATGGCCGGGGAGCTGTTTTTT
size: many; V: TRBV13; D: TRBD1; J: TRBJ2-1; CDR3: CACRDRYNEQFF; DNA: TGTGCCTGCAGGGACAGGTACAATGAGCAGTTCTTC
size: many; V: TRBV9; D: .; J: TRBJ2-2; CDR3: CASSVGTISTGELFF; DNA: TGTGCCAGCAGCGTAGGGACAATAAGTACCGGGGAGCTGTTTTTT
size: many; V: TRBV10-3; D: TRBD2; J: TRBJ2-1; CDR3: CAISDSGTRTSYNEQFF; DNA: TGTGCCATCAGTGATTCCGGGACTAGAACCTCCTACAATGAGCAGTTCTTC
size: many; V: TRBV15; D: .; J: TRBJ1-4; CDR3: CATSRDRNVEKLFF; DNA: TGTGCCACCAGCAGAGACAGAAACGTTGAAAAACTGTTTTTT
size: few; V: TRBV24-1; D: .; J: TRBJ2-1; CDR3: CATSDFGGDLYNEQFF; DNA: TGTGCCACCAGTGATTTTGGCGGGGATCTTTACAATGAGCAGTTCTTC
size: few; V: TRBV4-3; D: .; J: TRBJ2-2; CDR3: CASSQALHTGELFF; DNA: TGCGCCAGCAGCCAAGCCTTACACACCGGGGAGCTGTTTTTT
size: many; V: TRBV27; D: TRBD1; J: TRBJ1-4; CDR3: CASSGTGGALGKLFF; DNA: TGTGCCAGCAGTGGGACAGGGGGCGCGTTAGGAAAACTGTTTTTT
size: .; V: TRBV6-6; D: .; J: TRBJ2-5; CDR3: CASEGNLRISETQYF; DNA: TGTGCCAGCGAGGGGAATTTAAGGATCAGCGAGACCCAGTACTTC
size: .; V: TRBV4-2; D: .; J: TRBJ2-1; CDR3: CASSQATAVYNEQFF; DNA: TGTGCCAGCAGCCAAGCAACAGCGGTCTACAATGAGCAGTTCTTC
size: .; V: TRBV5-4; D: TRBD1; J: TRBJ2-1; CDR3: CASSFGGQTYNEQFF; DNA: TGTGCCAGCAGCTTTGGGGGACAGACCTACAATGAGCAGTTCTTC
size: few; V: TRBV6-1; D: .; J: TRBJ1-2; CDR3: CASSEIAGNYGYTF; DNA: TGTGCCAGCAGTGAAATTGCAGGGAACTATGGCTACACCTTC
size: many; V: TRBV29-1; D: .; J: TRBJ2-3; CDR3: CSVQQGRVAGDTQYF; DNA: TGCAGCGTTCAACAGGGTAGAGTAGCGGGAGATACGCAGTATTTT
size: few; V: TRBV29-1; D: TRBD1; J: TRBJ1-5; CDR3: CSVWTGSNQPQHF; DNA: TGCAGCGTGTGGACAGGGAGCAATCAGCCCCAGCATTTT
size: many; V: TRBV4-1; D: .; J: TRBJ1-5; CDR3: CASSQESSAAHSNQPQHF; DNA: TGCGCCAGCAGCCAAGAATCGTCAGCAGCTCATAGCAATCAGCCCCAGCATTTT
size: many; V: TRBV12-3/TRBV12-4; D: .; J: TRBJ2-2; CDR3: CASSRDGDTGELFF; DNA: TGTGCCAGCAGCCGGGACGGGGACACCGGGGAGCTGTTTTTT
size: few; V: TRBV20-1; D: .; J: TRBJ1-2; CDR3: CSAPLLPLRNYGYTF; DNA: TGCAGTGCCCCCCTTCTACCGTTGCGGAACTATGGCTACACCTTC
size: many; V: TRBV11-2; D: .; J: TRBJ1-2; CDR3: CASSLPGVNYGYTF; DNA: TGTGCCAGCAGCTTACCGGGCGTGAACTATGGCTACACCTTC